This T cell receptor (beta chain) comes out of a study of blood T cell repertoires in COVID-19. Assay: immunoSEQ multiplex PCR; the TCRdb copy retains only in-frame clones and omits some. The sample comprises approximately 290,000 clones, roughly 84% of which are singletons, and 0.87% rests with the top ten. CDR1 is SNHLY, CDR2 FYNNEI, per germline. V dropped 4 bases and J dropped 6; count of bases not matched to a gene: 8. The CDR3 totals 16 residues. The J gene is TRBJ2-3, the V gene TRBV2; 12 bases map to TRBD1. The sequence was obtained from a human donor with COVID-19, enrolled during active disease. The donor label of this sample is uncertain. Sequencing was carried out using peripheral blood. CDR3 DNA sequence: TGTGCCAGCAGTGTCGAGGGGACAGGGGGCGAGGATACGCAGTATTTT. Amino acid sequence: CASSVEGTGGEDTQYF.